Listed below are T cell receptor beta chains from one sample, sequenced in a study of cytomegalovirus exposure and HLA in healthy donors. Clones were sequenced by immunoSEQ multiplex PCR, and TCRdb holds only the in-frame ones, with some missing. The table has 90,000 or so clones, nearly 80% seen once. The sample comprised PBMCs. The receptors originated from a female donor in good health and CMV-seronegative. Both conserved end residues are part of each CDR3. D genes are given only for firm matches. Size is stated for part of the rows, as once, few or many counts, or as a class when the clone is expanded.

d_call j_call clone_size v_call cdr3_aa cdr3_nt
NA TRBJ2-7 NA TRBV4-2 CASSQDGRGREQYF TGTGCCAGCAGCCAAGATGGTAGGGGTCGCGAGCAGTACTTC
NA TRBJ2-1 NA TRBV30 CAWSTGPHEQFF TGTGCCTGGAGTACCGGTCCCCATGAGCAGTTCTTC
NA TRBJ1-4 NA TRBV2 CASSGPEGEKLFF TGTGCCAGCAGCGGACCGGAGGGTGAAAAACTGTTTTTT
NA TRBJ2-7 NA TRBV7-2 CASSLGAGRGASYEQYF TGTGCCAGCAGCTTAGGGGCAGGCAGGGGCGCTTCCTACGAGCAGTACTTC
TRBD1 TRBJ1-1 NA TRBV9 CASSAGQGNTEAFF TGTGCCAGCAGCGCGGGACAGGGAAACACTGAAGCTTTCTTT
TRBD1 TRBJ1-5 NA TRBV2 CASNPGQGAWEPQHF TGTGCCAGCAACCCGGGACAGGGGGCTTGGGAGCCCCAGCATTTT
NA TRBJ1-2 NA TRBV18 CASSPGSSYGYTF TGTGCCAGCTCACCCGGGTCTTCCTATGGCTACACCTTC
TRBD1 TRBJ1-1 NA TRBV7-9 CASSPPSGTGKTEAFF TGTGCCAGCAGCCCTCCATCCGGGACAGGAAAGACTGAAGCTTTCTTT
NA TRBJ1-1 NA TRBV29-1 CSVDGVEEKNTEAFF TGCAGCGTTGACGGCGTCGAGGAAAAGAACACTGAAGCTTTCTTT
NA TRBJ2-2 NA TRBV6-5 CASRPSDLATRELFF TGTGCCAGCAGACCGTCGGACTTAGCAACCCGGGAGCTGTTTTTT
TRBD2 TRBJ2-4 NA TRBV6-6 CASSYGGDDIQYF TGTGCCAGCAGTTACGGGGGGGATGACATTCAGTACTTC
TRBD2 TRBJ2-7 NA TRBV5-1 CASSLNLAGGGEQYF TGCGCCAGCAGCCTCAACCTAGCGGGAGGAGGTGAGCAGTACTTC
NA TRBJ1-3 NA TRBV2 CASTESGNTIYF TGTGCCAGCACCGAGTCTGGAAACACCATATATTTT
TRBD2 TRBJ2-7 NA TRBV11-2 CASARTSGRVREQYF TGTGCCAGCGCTCGGACTAGCGGGAGAGTGCGGGAGCAGTACTTC
TRBD2 TRBJ2-2 once TRBV2 CASSESGRDTGELFF TGTGCCAGCAGTGAGAGCGGGAGGGACACCGGGGAGCTGTTTTTT
TRBD2 TRBJ2-3 NA TRBV5-1 CASRSGLAGDTDTQYF TGCGCCAGCAGGAGCGGACTAGCGGGAGACACAGATACGCAGTATTTT
NA TRBJ2-7 many TRBV7-9 CSSTWGGNEQYF TGTTCCAGCACCTGGGGCGGAAACGAGCAGTACTTC
TRBD1 TRBJ2-7 NA TRBV7-9 CASSSKTGAGEQYF TGTGCCAGCAGCTCCAAAACAGGGGCTGGCGAGCAGTACTTC
TRBD1 TRBJ2-6 once TRBV29-1 CSVVPGGRGYVGANVLTF TGCAGCGTTGTTCCTGGGGGCAGGGGGTATGTGGGGGCCAACGTCCTGACTTTC
NA TRBJ1-5 NA TRBV6-5 CASRKQGTGPQHF TGTGCCAGCAGGAAGCAGGGGACGGGGCCCCAGCATTTT
NA TRBJ1-3 NA TRBV30 CAWSAAAGFSSNTIYF TGTGCCTGGAGCGCCGCGGCGGGATTCAGTTCGAACACCATATATTTT
TRBD2 TRBJ2-3 NA TRBV5-4 CASSPGTSGTDTQYF TGTGCCAGCAGTCCCGGGACTAGCGGCACAGATACGCAGTATTTT
NA TRBJ1-2 NA TRBV4-3 CASSPTDSGTSLYGYTF TGCGCCAGCAGCCCAACGGACTCCGGTACATCCCTCTATGGCTACACCTTC
TRBD1 TRBJ1-2 NA TRBV10-3 CAISDRGQGYGYTF TGTGCCATCAGTGACCGGGGACAGGGATATGGCTACACCTTC
TRBD2 TRBJ2-7 NA TRBV15 CATSRAGGSSYEQYF TGTGCCACCAGCAGAGCGGGGGGTAGCTCCTACGAGCAGTACTTC
TRBD1 TRBJ1-2 NA TRBV27 CASRTTGARGYTF TGTGCCAGCAGAACAACAGGGGCACGAGGCTACACCTTC
NA TRBJ2-4 NA TRBV19 CASSIQGTLAKNIQYF TGTGCCAGTAGTATACAGGGGACCCTAGCCAAAAACATTCAGTACTTC
TRBD1 TRBJ1-2 NA TRBV28 CASSLTGTDYGYTF TGTGCCAGCAGCTTAACCGGGACAGATTATGGCTACACCTTC
TRBD1 TRBJ1-2 NA TRBV5-4 CASSSGQARLDGYTF TGTGCCAGCAGCTCGGGACAGGCGAGGTTGGATGGCTACACCTTC
NA TRBJ2-4 NA TRBV6-1 CASSRDTQNIQYF TGTGCCAGCAGTCGGGACACTCAAAACATTCAGTACTTC
TRBD1 TRBJ1-2 NA TRBV27 CASSLEGGWGYGYTF TGTGCCAGCAGTTTAGAAGGGGGCTGGGGCTATGGCTACACCTTC
NA TRBJ1-3 few TRBV28 CATWRNSGNTIYF TGTGCCACGTGGCGGAACTCTGGAAACACCATATATTTT
NA TRBJ2-3 NA TRBV28 CASTALRGASTDTQYF TGTGCCAGCACCGCGCTCCGGGGGGCGAGCACAGATACGCAGTATTTT
TRBD1 TRBJ2-4 NA TRBV4-3 CASSQDPPGGMKNIQYF TGCGCCAGCAGCCAAGATCCCCCAGGGGGAATGAAAAACATTCAGTACTTC
TRBD2 TRBJ2-3 NA TRBV29-1 CSVIPPGLAVGTDTQYF TGCAGCGTTATACCACCGGGACTAGCGGTAGGCACAGATACGCAGTATTTT
NA TRBJ2-7 NA TRBV4-2 CASSQERGSSYEQYF TGTGCCAGCAGCCAAGAACGGGGGAGCTCCTACGAGCAGTACTTC
NA TRBJ2-2 few TRBV5-1 CASSPAVRGELFF TGCGCCAGCAGCCCCGCGGTGCGGGGGGAGCTGTTTTTT
TRBD2 TRBJ2-1 NA TRBV6-1 CASSGRTSVSYEQFF TGTGCCAGCAGTGGCCGGACTAGCGTCAGCTACGAGCAGTTCTTC
TRBD1 TRBJ1-2 NA TRBV6-6 CASSRSRDRGLNGYTF TGTGCCAGCAGCCGGAGCCGGGACAGGGGGTTAAATGGCTACACCTTC
TRBD2 TRBJ2-7 few TRBV5-4 CASSSAGLRYEQYF TGTGCCAGCAGCTCCGCGGGACTAAGATACGAGCAGTACTTC
NA TRBJ2-3 NA TRBV28 CASSVDTQYF TGTGCCAGTTCGGTAGATACGCAGTATTTT
NA TRBJ2-1 NA TRBV14 CASSQSRSGNEQFF TGTGCCAGCAGCCAAAGCCGGTCAGGGAACGAGCAGTTCTTC
NA TRBJ1-6 once TRBV6-5 CASKGANNSPLHF TGTGCCAGCAAAGGGGCAAATAATTCACCCCTCCACTTT
TRBD1 TRBJ1-2 NA TRBV7-9 CASSLAGQGNYGYTF TGTGCCAGCAGCTTAGCGGGACAGGGAAACTATGGCTACACCTTC